One sample yielded the 20 T cell receptor beta chains listed below, sequenced in a study of cytomegalovirus exposure and HLA in healthy donors. The PCR made use of 60 Vbeta and 13 Jbeta primers. The method was immunoSEQ multiplex PCR; TCRdb's version includes in-frame clones alone and lacks a portion of them. The table lists around 65,000 clones, over 50% of them singletons. The sample was PBMCs. The receptors come from a man between 25 and 39 years old in good health and CMV-seronegative.

The gene calls are TRBV6-6 and TRBJ2-7; TRBD2 matches 8 bases. Per the germline V gene, CDR1 is MNHNY and CDR2 is SVGAGI (reference sequence). The CDR3 covers 16 residues. The V gene end was trimmed by 2 bases and the J gene end by 3 bases; junction bases not matched to a gene: 9. CDR3 protein: CASSYGAGGRVYEQYF. The CDR3 DNA reads as TGTGCCAGCAGTTACGGGGCGGGGGGTAGAGTCTACGAGCAGTACTTC.

V gene TRBV6-5 combines with J gene TRBJ1-5; the D is unclear. CDR3 size: 14 residues. From germline, CDR1 is MNHEY and CDR2 SVGAGI. V was cut by 11 bases and J by 0 bases, with 14 bases left in between. CDR3 residues: CAVGRRNSNQPQHF. The CDR3 nucleotides are TGTGCCGTGGGGAGGCGGAATAGCAATCAGCCCCAGCATTTT.

This chain joins TRBV18 and TRBJ2-7; 8 bases line up with TRBD2. The CDR3 consists of 14 residues. V gave up 3 bases and J gave up 5 bases; unmatched junction bases: 6. Germline V gene lookup returns CDR1 KGHSH and CDR2 LQKENI. The chain's CDR3 is CASSPSTSVNEQYF. The CDR3 DNA follows: TGTGCCAGCTCACCCTCGACTAGCGTCAACGAGCAGTACTTC.

V and J are TRBV7-9 and TRBJ2-5; a possible D gene is TRBD2 (6 bases). Germline V CDR1 and CDR2: SEHNR, FQNEAQ (reference sequence). Between the trimmed V and J ends, which lost 3 bases and 4 bases, there was a span of 9 bases. CDR3 length: 13 residues. The CDR3 nucleotides are TGTGCCAGCAGCTTTTGGGGAGGAGAGACCCAGTACTTC. It yields the protein CASSFWGGETQYF. Based on the CDR3 plus reference TRBV7-9 and TRBJ2-5, the full variable domain is DTGVSQNPRHKITKRGQNVTFRCDPISEHNRLYWYRQTLGQGPEFLTYFQNEAQLEKSRLLSDRFSAERPKGSFSTLEIQRTEQGDSAMYLCASSFWGGETQYFGPGTRLLVL.

This sequence joins TRBV10-2 and TRBJ2-7; D is perhaps TRBD2 (5 bases). V lost 2 bases, J lost 5 bases, and 10 bases lay in between. The germline CDR1 and CDR2 sequences are WSHSY and SAAADI. This CDR3 is built from 13 residues. CDR3 coding DNA: TGCGCCAGCAGTGAGATCGGGCGGGACGAGCAGTACTTC. Translating it yields CASSEIGRDEQYF.

This clone turned up a few times. The chain uses TRBV7-9 and TRBJ2-5; 9 bases are a match to TRBD2. This CDR3 comprises 16 residues. V lost 1 base to trimming and J lost 0 bases; unmatched junction nucleotides: 3. The V gene's germline CDR1 is SEHNR and CDR2 FQNEAQ (reference sequence). The CDR3 is CASSLEASGDQETQYF. The CDR3 region has the DNA TGTGCCAGCAGCTTAGAGGCTAGCGGGGACCAAGAGACCCAGTACTTC.

This chain links TRBV5-1 with TRBJ2-2, with a possible D match to TRBD1 (6 bases). The CDR3 contains 13 residues. Trimming shortened V by 2 bases and J by 4 bases, and 6 bases separated the two germline ends. Germline values: CDR1 SGHRS, CDR2 YFSETQ. The CDR3 here is CASSLGGTGELFF. CDR3 bases: TGCGCCAGCAGCTTAGGGGGCACCGGGGAGCTGTTTTTT. Together with reference TRBV5-1 and TRBJ2-2, the CDR3 gives the full variable domain: KAGVTQTPRYLIKTRGQQVTLSCSPISGHRSVSWYQQTPGQGLQFLFEYFSETQRNKGNFPGRFSGRQFSNSRSEMNVSTLELGDSALYLCASSLGGTGELFFGEGSRLTVL.

The chain uses TRBV6-6 and TRBJ1-1; 10 nucleotides line up with TRBD1. The ends lost 8 bases at V and 0 bases at J; junction bases unmatched: 0. Germline values: CDR1 MNHNY, CDR2 SVGAGI (reference sequence). The CDR3 contains 13 residues. CDR3 in amino acids: CASDRGLNTEAFF. The CDR3 DNA is TGTGCCAGCGACAGGGGGCTGAACACTGAAGCTTTCTTT.

The J gene is TRBJ2-3, the V gene TRBV30; TRBD2 might be the D (6 bases). Deletions cut 5 bases from V and 2 bases from J, with 14 bases between. The CDR3 has 14 amino acids. The germline V gene encodes CDR1 GTSNPN and CDR2 SVGIG (reference sequence). CDR3 coding DNA: TGTGCCTGGCACATGGGGGGTTTCACAGATACGCAGTATTTT. Amino acids: CAWHMGGFTDTQYF.

This chain connects TRBV5-1 to TRBJ2-5; D is perhaps TRBD2 (6 bases). V dropped 3 bases and J dropped 0 bases, with 9 bases sitting between them. CDR1 and CDR2 from the germline V gene are SGHRS and YFSETQ. This CDR3 is 14 amino acids long. CDR3: CASSWGLDQETQYF. Here the CDR3 DNA reads TGCGCCAGCAGCTGGGGACTTGACCAAGAGACCCAGTACTTC.

This clone occurred a few times. The chain joins TRBV5-4 to TRBJ2-5; 8 bases are a match to TRBD2. The CDR3 has 14 residues. J was trimmed by 5 bases and V by 0 bases; bases with no gene match: 3. Germline values: CDR1 SGHNT, CDR2 YYREEE (reference sequence). CDR3 protein: CASSLGRGGETQYF. As DNA, the CDR3 is TGTGCCAGCAGCTTGGGTCGGGGGGGTGAGACCCAGTACTTC.

This clone occurred a few times. V usage is TRBV5-1 and J usage is TRBJ2-7, with D uncertain. Germline assignment: CDR1 SGHRS and CDR2 YFSETQ. Trimming removed 5 bases from V and 6 bases from J, with 15 bases in between. This CDR3 has 13 amino acids. In DNA form, the CDR3 reads TGCGCCAGCAGTCCGGCGTCCTCGGGCGAGCAGTACTTC. Amino acid sequence: CASSPASSGEQYF.

V and J are TRBV9 and TRBJ2-7; 11 nucleotides align to TRBD2. Germline V lookup: CDR1 SGDLS, CDR2 YYNGEE. V was pared by 4 bases and J by 4 bases, with 4 bases of the junction left unmatched. CDR3 length: 14 residues. The CDR3 bases are TGTGCCAGCAGCTTAGCGGGGGGGCCGTACGAGCAGTACTTC. Translating it yields CASSLAGGPYEQYF.

The V call is TRBV29-1, the J call TRBJ1-1, with D perhaps TRBD1 (6 bases). The CDR3 extends over 14 amino acids. Per germline, CDR1 SQVTM and CDR2 ANQGSEA. V dropped 4 bases and J dropped 0 bases, with 12 bases sitting between them. The CDR3 nucleotides read TGCAGCGTTGGATTGCGACAGGTGAACACTGAAGCTTTCTTT. Protein: CSVGLRQVNTEAFF.

The chain couples TRBV6-1 to TRBJ1-1, with D possibly matching TRBD1 (6 bases). The V end lost 2 bases, the J end lost 0 bases, and 13 bases lay between the germline ends. The germline gives CDR1 MNHNS, CDR2 SASEGT. The CDR3 runs to 16 residues. The CDR3 bases are TGTGCCAGCAGTGAAAGGGCAGGGGCCTTGAACACTGAAGCTTTCTTT. Translated: CASSERAGALNTEAFF.

The chain carries TRBV7-2 and TRBJ2-3; tentative D call: TRBD1 (6 bases). Germline V gives CDR1 SGHTA, CDR2 FQGNSA. V was pared by 7 bases and J by 2 bases, with 13 bases between. This CDR3 is built from 14 residues. In nucleotides, the CDR3 is TGTGCCAGCACCAACAGGGATCTCACAGATACGCAGTATTTT. Amino acids: CASTNRDLTDTQYF.

This chain's CDR3 is CASSRGTDQLFF. The CDR3 DNA follows: TGTGCCAGCAGCCGCGGGACAGACCAACTGTTTTTT. The chain couples TRBV6-5 to TRBJ1-4; 7 nucleotides agree with TRBD1. The V segment lost 6 bases and the J segment 12 bases; nucleotides outside the gene matches: 7. Germline-derived CDR1 and CDR2 are MNHEY and SVGAGI. CDR3 size: 12 residues.

This clone was counted a single time. This chain uses TRBV4-2 with TRBJ1-4; no clear D gene. The germline gives CDR1 LGHNA, CDR2 YNFKEQ. V was trimmed by 5 bases and J by 8 bases, leaving 18 bases between them. The CDR3 runs to 15 residues. The CDR3 DNA reads TGTGCCAGCAGCTTCCGTACCTTCACGAGGGAAAAACTGTTTTTT. Translated: CASSFRTFTREKLFF.

J is TRBJ2-7 and V is TRBV30; 8 bases are shared with TRBD1. Germline CDR1 GTSNPN, CDR2 SVGIG (reference sequence). CDR3 length: 12 amino acids. Losses at the gene ends were 1 base for V and 5 bases for J; bases not matched to a gene: 1. The CDR3 spells CAWSETGDEQYF. CDR3 nucleotide sequence: TGTGCCTGGAGTGAGACAGGGGACGAGCAGTACTTC.

This clone was seen a single time. This chain links TRBV2 with TRBJ2-3; a possible D gene is TRBD2 (6 bases). Germline CDR1 and CDR2: SNHLY and FYNNEI. CDR3 length: 16 residues. The V end lost 2 bases, the J end lost 2 bases, and 14 bases lay between the germline ends. The CDR3 loop reads CASSELAGMFTDTQYF. CDR3 coding DNA: TGTGCCAGCAGTGAATTGGCGGGGATGTTCACAGATACGCAGTATTTT.